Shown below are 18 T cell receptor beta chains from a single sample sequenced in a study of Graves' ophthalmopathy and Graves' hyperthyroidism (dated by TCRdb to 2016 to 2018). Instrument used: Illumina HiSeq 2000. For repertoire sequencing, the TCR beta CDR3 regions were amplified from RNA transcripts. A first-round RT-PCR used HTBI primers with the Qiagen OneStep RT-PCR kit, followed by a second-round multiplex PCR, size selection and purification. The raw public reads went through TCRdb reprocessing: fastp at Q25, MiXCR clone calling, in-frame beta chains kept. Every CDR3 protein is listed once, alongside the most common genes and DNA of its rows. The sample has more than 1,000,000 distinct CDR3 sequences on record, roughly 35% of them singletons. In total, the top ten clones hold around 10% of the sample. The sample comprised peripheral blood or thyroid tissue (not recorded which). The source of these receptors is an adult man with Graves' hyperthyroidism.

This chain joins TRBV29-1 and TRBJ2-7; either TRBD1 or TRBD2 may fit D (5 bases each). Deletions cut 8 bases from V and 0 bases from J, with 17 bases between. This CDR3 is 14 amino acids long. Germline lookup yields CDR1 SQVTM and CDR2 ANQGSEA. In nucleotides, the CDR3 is TGCAGCTACCTCGGTGGGGGTGCCTCCTACGAGCAGTACTTC. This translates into CSYLGGGASYEQYF.

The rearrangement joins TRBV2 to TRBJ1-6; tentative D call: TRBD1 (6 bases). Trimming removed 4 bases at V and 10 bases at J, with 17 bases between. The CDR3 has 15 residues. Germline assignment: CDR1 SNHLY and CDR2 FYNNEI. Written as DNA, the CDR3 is TGTGCCAGCAGTGGTGAGGGACATGGGTCCTCACCCCTCCACTTT. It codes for CASSGEGHGSSPLHF.

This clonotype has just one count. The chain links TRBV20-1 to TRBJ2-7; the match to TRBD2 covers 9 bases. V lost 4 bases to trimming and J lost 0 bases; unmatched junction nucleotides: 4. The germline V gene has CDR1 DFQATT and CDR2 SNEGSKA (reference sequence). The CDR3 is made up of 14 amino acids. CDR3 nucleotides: TGCAGTGCTACTAAACTAGCGGGCTCCTACGAGCAGTACTTC. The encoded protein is CSATKLAGSYEQYF.

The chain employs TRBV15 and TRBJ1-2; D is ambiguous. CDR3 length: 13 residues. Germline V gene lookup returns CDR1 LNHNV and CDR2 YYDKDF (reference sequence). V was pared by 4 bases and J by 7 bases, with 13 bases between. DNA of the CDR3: TGTGCCACCAGCAACCCCTGGGTGGCTGGCTACACCTTC. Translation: CATSNPWVAGYTF.

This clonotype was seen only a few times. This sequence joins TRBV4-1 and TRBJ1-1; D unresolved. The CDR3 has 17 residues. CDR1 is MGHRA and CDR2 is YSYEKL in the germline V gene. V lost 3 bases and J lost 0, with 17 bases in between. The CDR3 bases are TGCGCCAGCAGCCATCAAAGAGCCCTAACAGTGAACACTGAAGCTTTCTTT. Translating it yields CASSHQRALTVNTEAFF.

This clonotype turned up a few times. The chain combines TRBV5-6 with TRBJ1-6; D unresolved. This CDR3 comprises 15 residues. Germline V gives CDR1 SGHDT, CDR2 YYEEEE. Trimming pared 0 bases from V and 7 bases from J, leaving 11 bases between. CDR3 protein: CASSLGGRRNSPLHF. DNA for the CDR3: TGTGCCAGCAGCTTGGGGGGTCGTAGGAATTCACCCCTCCACTTT.

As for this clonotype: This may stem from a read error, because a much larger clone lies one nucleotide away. The CDR3 region has the DNA TGTGCCGGTAGTATGTGGGCAGACCCCCACGAGCAGTACTTC. Its protein product is CAGSMWADPHEQYF. This chain connects TRBV19 to TRBJ2-7; no reliable D call. The CDR3 has 14 residues. Germline V lookup: CDR1 LNHDA, CDR2 SQIVND (reference sequence).

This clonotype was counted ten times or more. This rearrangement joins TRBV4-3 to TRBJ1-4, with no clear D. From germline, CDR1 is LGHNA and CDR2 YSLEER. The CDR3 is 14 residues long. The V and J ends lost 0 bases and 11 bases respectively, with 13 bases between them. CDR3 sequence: CASSQDRPPEKLFF. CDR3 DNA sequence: TGCGCCAGCAGCCAAGACCGTCCCCCAGAGAAACTGTTTTTT.

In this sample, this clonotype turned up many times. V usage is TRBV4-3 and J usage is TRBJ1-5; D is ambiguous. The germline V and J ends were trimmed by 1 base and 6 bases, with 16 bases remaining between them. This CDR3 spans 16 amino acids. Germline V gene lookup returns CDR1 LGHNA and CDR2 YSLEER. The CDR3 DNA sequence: TGCGCCAGCAGCCAAGCCCGGGTTATGGGTGGTCAGCCCCAGCATTTT. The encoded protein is CASSQARVMGGQPQHF.

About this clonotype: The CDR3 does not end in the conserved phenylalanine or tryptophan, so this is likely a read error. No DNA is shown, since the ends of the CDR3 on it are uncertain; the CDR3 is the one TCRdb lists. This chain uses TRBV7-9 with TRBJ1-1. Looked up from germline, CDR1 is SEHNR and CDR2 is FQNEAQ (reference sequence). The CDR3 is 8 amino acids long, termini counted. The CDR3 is CASSLAIA.

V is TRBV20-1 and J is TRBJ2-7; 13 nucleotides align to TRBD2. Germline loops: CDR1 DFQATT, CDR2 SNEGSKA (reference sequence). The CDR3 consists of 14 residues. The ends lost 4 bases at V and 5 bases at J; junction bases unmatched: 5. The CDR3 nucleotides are TGCAGTGCTACCAGGACTAGCGGGAGTGACGAGCAGTACTTC. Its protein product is CSATRTSGSDEQYF.

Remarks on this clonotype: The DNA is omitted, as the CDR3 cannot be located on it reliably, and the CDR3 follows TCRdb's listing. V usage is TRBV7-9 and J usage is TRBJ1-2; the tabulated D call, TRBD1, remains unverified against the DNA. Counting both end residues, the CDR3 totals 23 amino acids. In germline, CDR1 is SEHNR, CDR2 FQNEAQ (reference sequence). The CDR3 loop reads CASSIYLCSVEGQGQRYDYGYTF.

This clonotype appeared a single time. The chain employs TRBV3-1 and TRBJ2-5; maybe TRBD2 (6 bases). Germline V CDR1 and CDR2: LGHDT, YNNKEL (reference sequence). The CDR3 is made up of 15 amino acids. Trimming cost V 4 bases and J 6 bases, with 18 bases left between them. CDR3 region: CASSLWTLGGKTQYF. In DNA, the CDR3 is TGTGCCAGCAGCCTCTGGACCTTAGGAGGGAAGACCCAGTACTTC.

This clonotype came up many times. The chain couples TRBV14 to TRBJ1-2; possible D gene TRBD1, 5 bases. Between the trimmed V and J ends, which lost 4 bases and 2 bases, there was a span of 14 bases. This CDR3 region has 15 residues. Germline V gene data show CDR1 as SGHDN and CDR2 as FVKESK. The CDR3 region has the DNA TGTGCCAGCAGCCCGACTCGGGGGGTGAACTATGGCTACACCTTC. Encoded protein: CASSPTRGVNYGYTF.

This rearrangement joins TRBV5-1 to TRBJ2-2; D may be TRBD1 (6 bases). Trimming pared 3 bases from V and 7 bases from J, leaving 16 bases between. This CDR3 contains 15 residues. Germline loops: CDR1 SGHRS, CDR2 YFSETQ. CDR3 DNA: TGCGCCAGCAGCTCCCCTGACAGGTTGGGCGGGGAGCTGTTTTTT. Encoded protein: CASSSPDRLGGELFF.

The CDR3, as DNA: TGTGCCAGCAGCTTAGGTTCGGCAGGTTCTGGTGAGCAGTACTTC. Protein sequence: CASSLGSAGSGEQYF. The chain uses TRBV7-9 and TRBJ2-7; D remains ambiguous. V was cut by 1 base and J by 7 bases, with 17 bases left in between. The CDR3 consists of 15 residues. Germline CDR1 and CDR2: SEHNR and FQNEAQ (reference sequence). The variable domain in full, with the rest retrieved from reference TRBV7-9 and TRBJ2-7, is DTGVSQNPRHKITKRGQNVTFRCDPISEHNRLYWYRQTLGQGPEFLTYFQNEAQLEKSRLLSDRFSAERPKGSFSTLEIQRTEQGDSAMYLCASSLGSAGSGEQYFGPGTRLTVT.

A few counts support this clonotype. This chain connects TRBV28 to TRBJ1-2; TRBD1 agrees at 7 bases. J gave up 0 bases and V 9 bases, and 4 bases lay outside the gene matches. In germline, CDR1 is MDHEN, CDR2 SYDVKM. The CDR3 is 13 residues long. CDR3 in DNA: TGTGCCAGTAGGGACAGCACTAACTATGGCTACACCTTC. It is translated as CASRDSTNYGYTF.

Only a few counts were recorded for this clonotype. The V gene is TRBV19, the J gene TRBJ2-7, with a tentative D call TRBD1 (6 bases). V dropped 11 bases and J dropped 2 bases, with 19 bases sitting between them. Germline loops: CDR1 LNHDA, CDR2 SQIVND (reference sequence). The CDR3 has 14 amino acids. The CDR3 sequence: CAWSVGWTAYEQYF. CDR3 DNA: TGTGCCTGGAGTGTTGGATGGACAGCCTACGAGCAGTACTTC.